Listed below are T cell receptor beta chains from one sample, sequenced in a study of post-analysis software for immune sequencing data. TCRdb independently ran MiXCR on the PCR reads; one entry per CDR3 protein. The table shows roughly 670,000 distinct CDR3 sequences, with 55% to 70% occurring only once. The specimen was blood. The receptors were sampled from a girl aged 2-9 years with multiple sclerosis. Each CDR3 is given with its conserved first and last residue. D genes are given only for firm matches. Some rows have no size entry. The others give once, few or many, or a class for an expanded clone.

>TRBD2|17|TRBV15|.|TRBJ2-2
CATSRDLLAVNTGELFF
TGTGCCACCAGCAGAGATCTCCTAGCGGTAAACACCGGGGAGCTGTTTTTT
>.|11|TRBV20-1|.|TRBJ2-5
CSARSGETQYF
TGCAGTGCTAGATCCGGGGAGACCCAGTACTTC
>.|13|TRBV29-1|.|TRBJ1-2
CSVEIGGGYGYTF
TGCAGCGTTGAAATAGGGGGTGGCTATGGCTACACCTTC
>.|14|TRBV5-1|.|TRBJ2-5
CASSLSGSRETQYF
TGCGCCAGCAGCTTATCCGGGAGTCGGGAGACCCAGTACTTC
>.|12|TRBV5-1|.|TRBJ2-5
CASRWGEETQYF
TGCGCCAGCAGGTGGGGAGAAGAGACCCAGTACTTC
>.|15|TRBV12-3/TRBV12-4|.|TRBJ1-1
CASSLQGQGGTEAFF
TGTGCCAGCAGTTTACAAGGTCAGGGAGGCACTGAAGCTTTCTTT
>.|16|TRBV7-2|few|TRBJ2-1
CASSLELASSYNEQFF
TGTGCCAGCAGCTTAGAACTGGCGAGCTCCTACAATGAGCAGTTCTTC
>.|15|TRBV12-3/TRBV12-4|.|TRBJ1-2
CASSLRGPGGNGYTF
TGTGCCAGCAGTTTACGAGGGCCGGGAGGGAACGGCTACACCTTC
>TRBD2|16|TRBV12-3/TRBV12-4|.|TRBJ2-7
CASRDGTSGSSYEQYF
TGTGCCAGCAGGGACGGGACTAGCGGGAGTAGCTACGAGCAGTACTTC
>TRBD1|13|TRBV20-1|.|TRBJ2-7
CSASPRGPYEQYF
TGCAGTGCTTCCCCCAGGGGGCCCTACGAGCAGTACTTC
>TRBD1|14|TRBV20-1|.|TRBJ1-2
CSASPGTGVGGYTF
TGCAGTGCTAGTCCTGGGACAGGGGTAGGGGGCTACACCTTC
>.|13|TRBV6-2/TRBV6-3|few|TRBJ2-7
CASSYYRQGEQYF
TGTGCCAGCAGTTACTATCGCCAGGGCGAGCAGTACTTC
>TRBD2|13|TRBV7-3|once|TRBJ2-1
CASSAGTSNEQFF
TGTGCCAGCAGCGCGGGGACTAGCAATGAGCAGTTCTTC
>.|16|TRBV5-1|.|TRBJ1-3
CASSPDSQSSGNTIYF
TGCGCCAGCAGCCCGGACAGCCAGAGCTCTGGAAACACCATATATTTT
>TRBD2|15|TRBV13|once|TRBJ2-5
CASSGKGLGEETQYF
TGTGCCAGCAGCGGAAAGGGACTAGGGGAAGAGACCCAGTACTTC
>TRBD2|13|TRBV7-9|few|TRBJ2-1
CASSLQRGYEQFF
TGCGCCAGCAGTCTCCAGCGGGGCTATGAGCAGTTCTTC
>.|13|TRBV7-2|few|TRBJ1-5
CASSLVGNQPQHF
TGTGCCAGCAGCTTAGTAGGCAATCAGCCCCAGCATTTT
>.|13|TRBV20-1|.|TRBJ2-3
CSARDPDTDTQYF
TGCAGTGCTAGAGACCCGGACACAGATACGCAGTATTTT
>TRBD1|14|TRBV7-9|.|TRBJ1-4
CASSASGGYEKLFF
TGTGCCAGCAGCGCATCAGGGGGCTATGAAAAACTGTTTTTT
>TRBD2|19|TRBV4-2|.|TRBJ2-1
CASSQEGLGLAGGQEEQFF
TGTGCCAGCAGCCAAGAAGGCTTGGGACTAGCGGGGGGGCAGGAAGAGCAGTTCTTC
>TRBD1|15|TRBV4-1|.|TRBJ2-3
CASSQLGQDTDTQYF
TGCGCCAGCAGCCAACTTGGACAGGACACAGATACGCAGTATTTT
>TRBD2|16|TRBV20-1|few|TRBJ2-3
CSARVRRAGVTDTQYF
TGCAGTGCTAGAGTCCGTAGAGCGGGAGTCACAGATACGCAGTATTTT
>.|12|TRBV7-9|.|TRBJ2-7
CASSAYRYEQYF
TGTGCCAGCAGCGCCTACCGTTACGAGCAGTACTTC
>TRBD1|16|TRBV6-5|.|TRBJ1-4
CASSYVSGGGSEKLFF
TGTGCCAGCAGTTACGTCTCAGGGGGCGGAAGTGAAAAACTGTTTTTT
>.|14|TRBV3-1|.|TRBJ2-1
CASSLASPYDEQFF
TGTGCCAGCAGCCTCGCCAGCCCTTACGATGAGCAGTTCTTC
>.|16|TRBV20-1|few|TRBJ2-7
CSATQGPGRTTYEQYF
TGCAGTGCTACCCAAGGGCCTGGACGGACGACCTACGAGCAGTACTTC
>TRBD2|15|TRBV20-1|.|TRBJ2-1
CSARGAGGTYNEQFF
TGCAGTGCTAGAGGGGCGGGAGGGACCTACAATGAGCAGTTCTTC
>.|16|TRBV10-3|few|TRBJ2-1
CAISESKGGSYNEQFF
TGTGCCATCAGTGAGTCGAAGGGGGGCTCCTACAATGAGCAGTTCTTC
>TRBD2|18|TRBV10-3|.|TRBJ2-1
CAISHSGTSGSKANEQFF
TGTGCCATCAGTCACTCCGGGACTAGCGGGAGTAAGGCCAATGAGCAGTTCTTC
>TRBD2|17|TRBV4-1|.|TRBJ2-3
CASSQAGLAGVRYTQYF
TGCGCCAGCAGCCAGGCCGGACTAGCGGGAGTAAGGTATACGCAGTATTTT
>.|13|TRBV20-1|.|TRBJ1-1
CSASADANTEAFF
TGCAGTGCTAGTGCGGACGCGAACACTGAAGCTTTCTTT
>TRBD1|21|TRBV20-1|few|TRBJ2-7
CSARGQDRQGSRHRFSYEQYF
TGCAGTGCTAGGGGGCAAGACCGACAGGGGTCCCGACATCGATTCTCCTACGAGCAGTACTTC
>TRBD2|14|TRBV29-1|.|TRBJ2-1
CSVEGLAGTNEQFF
TGCAGCGTGGAGGGACTAGCGGGAACCAATGAGCAGTTCTTC
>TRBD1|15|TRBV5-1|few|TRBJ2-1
CASSFVQGANNEQFF
TGCGCCAGCAGCTTTGTTCAGGGGGCTAACAATGAGCAGTTCTTC
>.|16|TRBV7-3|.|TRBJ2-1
CASSLIGGIPYNEQFF
TGTGCCAGCAGCTTAATTGGAGGAATCCCCTACAATGAGCAGTTCTTC
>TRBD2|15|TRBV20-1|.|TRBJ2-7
CGATGVAGLSYEQYF
TGCGGTGCTACCGGGGTAGCGGGACTTTCCTACGAGCAGTACTTC
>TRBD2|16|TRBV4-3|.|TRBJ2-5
CASSQGTSGTGETQYF
TGCGCCAGCAGCCAAGGGACTAGCGGGACGGGCGAGACCCAGTACTTC
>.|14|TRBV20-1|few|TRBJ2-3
CSARSGWGTDTQYF
TGCAGTGCTAGGAGCGGTTGGGGCACAGATACGCAGTATTTT
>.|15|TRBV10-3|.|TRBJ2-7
CAISEGGTLPYEQYF
TGTGCCATCAGTGAGGGGGGGACACTTCCCTACGAGCAGTACTTC
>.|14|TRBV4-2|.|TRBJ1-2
CASSQDVAGNSYTF
TGTGCCAGCAGCCAAGATGTGGCAGGGAATAGCTACACCTTC
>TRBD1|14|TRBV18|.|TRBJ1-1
CASSPTGGYSEAFF
TGTGCCAGCTCCCCGACAGGGGGATATTCTGAAGCTTTCTTT
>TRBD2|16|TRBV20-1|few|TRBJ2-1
CSVGLAGGPSYNEQFF
TGCAGTGTGGGACTAGCGGGAGGGCCCTCCTACAATGAGCAGTTCTTC
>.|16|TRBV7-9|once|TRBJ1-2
CASSLNPARERVGYTF
TGTGCCAGCAGCTTAAATCCCGCCAGGGAGAGGGTTGGCTACACCTTC
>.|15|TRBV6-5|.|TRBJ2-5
CASSYSLARTETQYF
TGTGCCAGCAGTTACTCGTTGGCAAGGACGGAGACCCAGTACTTC